This TCR beta chain was obtained from a study of blood T cell repertoires in COVID-19. Only in-frame clones appear in the TCRdb table, and some are missing; sequencing was by immunoSEQ multiplex PCR. Of approximately 120,000 clones listed, roughly 74% are singletons. Germline trimming cut 0 bases from V and 1 base from J; bases unmatched to any gene: 5. CDR1 and CDR2 (germline): LGHDT, YNNKEL (reference sequence). CDR3 size: 17 residues. Sequenced material: peripheral blood. This chain joins TRBV3-1 (or the pseudogene TRBV3-2) and TRBJ2-1, with 8 bases identical to TRBD2. This TCR derives from a man aged 60 to 75 with acute or convalescent COVID-19. DNA for the CDR3: TGTGCCAGCAGCCAAGAGTATAGCGGGAAGTCCTACAATGAGCAGTTCTTC. Its protein is CASSQEYSGKSYNEQFF.